This TCR beta chain was retrieved from a study of T cells expressing NK-cell markers. For the study at large: With respect to HCMV, seven of the eight sequenced donors were seropositive, and one was seronegative. Study observations and caveats: Over 5 donors carried dominant NKG2C+ clonotypes that made up roughly 1.0-7.5% of their CD8+ T cells. Specificity for HCMV among expanded NKG2C+ T cell clones was not established.

CDR1 is MGHRA and CDR2 is YSYEKL in the germline V gene. CDR3 length equals 16 residues. Making the TCR beta cDNA relied on 5'RACE template switching with UMIs. TCRdb reanalyzed the 5' RACE reads and collapses them to one entry per CDR3 protein, without DNA. The sample has roughly 430,000 distinct CDR3 sequences, and its top ten clones hold about 7.3%. As to this clonotype: Its antigen is still unknown.

This receptor was identified in a woman between 18 and 75 years old in good health. The sample consisted of blood T cells: a sorted CD56 or NKG2C T cell subset, CD4+ or CD8+ T cells, or bulk PBMC T cells (not recorded which). The chain has TRBV4-1 and TRBJ2-1; no DNA is available, so the TRBD1 call from TCRdb remains unchecked. The CDR3 here is CASEEIWGADNNEQFF.